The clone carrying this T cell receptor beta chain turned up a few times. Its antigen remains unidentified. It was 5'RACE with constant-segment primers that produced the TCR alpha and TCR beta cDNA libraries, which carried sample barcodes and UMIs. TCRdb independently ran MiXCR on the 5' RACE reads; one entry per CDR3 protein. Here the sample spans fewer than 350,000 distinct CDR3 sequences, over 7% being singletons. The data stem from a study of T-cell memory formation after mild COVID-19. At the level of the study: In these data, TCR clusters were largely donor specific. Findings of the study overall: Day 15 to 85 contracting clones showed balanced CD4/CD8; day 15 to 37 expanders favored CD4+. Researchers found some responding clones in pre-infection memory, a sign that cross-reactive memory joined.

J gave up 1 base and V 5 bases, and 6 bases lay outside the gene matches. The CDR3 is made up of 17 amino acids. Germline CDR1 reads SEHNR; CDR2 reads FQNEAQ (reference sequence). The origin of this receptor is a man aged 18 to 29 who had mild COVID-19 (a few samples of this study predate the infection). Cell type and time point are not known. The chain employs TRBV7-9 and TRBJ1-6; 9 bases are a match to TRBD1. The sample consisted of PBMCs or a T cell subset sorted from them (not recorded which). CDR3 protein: CASSQKQGASYNSPLHF. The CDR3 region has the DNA TGTGCCAGCAGCCAGAAACAGGGGGCGTCCTATAATTCACCCCTCCACTTT.